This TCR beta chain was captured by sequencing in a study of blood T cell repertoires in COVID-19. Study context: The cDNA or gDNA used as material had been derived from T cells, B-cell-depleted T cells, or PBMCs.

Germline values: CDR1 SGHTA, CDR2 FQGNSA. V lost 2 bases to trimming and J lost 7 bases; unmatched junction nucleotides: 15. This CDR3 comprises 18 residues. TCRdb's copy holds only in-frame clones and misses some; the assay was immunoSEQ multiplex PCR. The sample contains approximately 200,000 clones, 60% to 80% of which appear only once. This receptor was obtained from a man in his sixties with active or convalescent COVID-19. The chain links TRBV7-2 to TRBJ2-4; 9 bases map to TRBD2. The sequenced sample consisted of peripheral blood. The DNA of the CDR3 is TGTGCCAGCAGCTTATCCCCCTTTCGCGGGAGGGCGGAGAACATTCAGTACTTC. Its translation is CASSLSPFRGRAENIQYF.